This is a list of T cell receptor beta chains from one sample in a study of shared clonotypes between healthy human individuals. Some clones are missing from TCRdb's copy, which holds only in-frame ones; the method was immunoSEQ multiplex PCR. Of around 2,100,000 clones in the sample, about 95% were seen once. Input material: naive CD8+ T cells sorted from blood. The receptor set was obtained from a man between 18 and 29 years old in good health. The CDR3 runs from the conserved cysteine through the conserved F or W. The D gene is left open where the match is weak. Part of the rows lack a size; the others show once, few, many or a class for expanded clones.

TRBD1 TRBJ2-7 TRBV27 - CASGTGVSYEQYF TGTGCCAGCGGGACAGGGGTTAGCTACGAGCAGTACTTC
- TRBJ2-4 TRBV19 - CASRIIGMDIQYF TGTGCCAGTAGAATTATCGGGATGGACATTCAGTACTTC
TRBD1 TRBJ2-5 TRBV7-9 - CATDVDRYQETQYF TGTGCCACCGACGTGGACAGGTACCAAGAGACCCAGTACTTC
- TRBJ2-1 TRBV11-3 - CASARATGNEQFF TGTGCCAGCGCCCGGGCTACCGGGAATGAGCAGTTCTTC
- TRBJ1-4 TRBV5-4 - CASSLGHGDEKLFF TGTGCCAGCAGCTTGGGCCACGGAGATGAAAAACTGTTTTTT
TRBD1 TRBJ1-1 TRBV7-2 - CASSWTGLNTEAFF TGTGCCAGCAGCTGGACAGGCTTGAACACTGAAGCTTTCTTT
- TRBJ2-5 TRBV13 - CASSLVAGSASETQYF TGTGCCAGCAGCTTAGTGGCGGGGAGCGCGTCAGAGACCCAGTACTTC
- TRBJ2-7 TRBV7-9 - CASSSSDSLEQYF TGTGCCAGCAGCTCCTCAGACTCCCTCGAGCAGTACTTC
- TRBJ1-1 TRBV27 - CASRLVRDTEAFF TGTGCCAGCAGACTCGTAAGGGACACTGAAGCTTTCTTT
- TRBJ2-2 TRBV21-1 - CASSKGRRTGCTGELFF TGTGCCAGCAGCAAAGGGAGAAGGACAGGTTGCACCGGGGAGCTGTTTTTT
TRBD2 TRBJ2-5 TRBV10-3 - CAIEAGEGQETQYF TGTGCCATCGAAGCGGGAGAGGGTCAAGAGACCCAGTACTTC
- TRBJ1-3 TRBV13 - CASSAGPGNTIYF TGTGCCAGCAGCGCCGGGCCGGGAAACACCATATATTTT
- TRBJ2-1 TRBV7-3 - CASSLTGVGQYNEQFF TGTGCCAGCAGCTTAACCGGGGTCGGGCAGTACAATGAGCAGTTCTTC
TRBD1 TRBJ1-5 TRBV2 once CASRAGQGHSNQPQHF TGTGCCAGCAGGGCCGGACAGGGCCATAGCAATCAGCCCCAGCATTTT
- TRBJ2-5 TRBV27 - CASSSSTGAWETQYF TGTGCCAGCAGTTCATCGACAGGCGCTTGGGAGACCCAGTACTTC
- TRBJ1-1 TRBV7-6 - CASSLEEGTGTGGEAFF TGTGCCAGCAGCTTAGAGGAAGGGACGGGTACAGGTGGTGAAGCTTTCTTT
- TRBJ2-2 TRBV5-6 - CASSLWDTPGELFF TGTGCCAGCAGCCTTTGGGACACACCAGGGGAGCTGTTTTTT
- TRBJ1-4 TRBV7-9 - CASSLHHLNTNEKLFF TGTGCCAGCAGCTTACATCACCTAAACACTAATGAAAAACTGTTTTTT
- TRBJ1-2 TRBV11-1 - CASSPGGPVYGYTF TGTGCCAGCAGCCCAGGAGGGCCCGTCTATGGCTACACCTTC
TRBD2 TRBJ2-7 TRBV2 - CASSEAGLAALWLEEQYF TGTGCCAGCAGTGAAGCGGGACTAGCGGCCCTCTGGCTAGAGGAGCAGTACTTC
- TRBJ2-7 TRBV5-1 - CASSTRTAYEQYF TGCGCCAGCAGCACCCGGACAGCCTACGAGCAGTACTTC
TRBD2 TRBJ2-7 TRBV19 - CASTASGSHGEQYF TGTGCCAGTACGGCTAGCGGGTCCCACGGCGAGCAGTACTTC
- TRBJ1-1 TRBV10-3 - CAISEAVRGMNTEAFF TGTGCCATCAGTGAGGCCGTACGGGGAATGAACACTGAAGCTTTCTTT
- TRBJ1-4 TRBV7-7 - CASSVTTNEKLFF TGTGCTAGCAGCGTGACGACTAATGAAAAACTGTTTTTT
TRBD2 TRBJ2-1 TRBV27 - CASSPLGLAGSSFYNEQFF TGTGCCAGCAGCCCCCTAGGGCTAGCGGGATCCTCTTTCTACAATGAGCAGTTCTTC
TRBD2 TRBJ2-7 TRBV4-1 - CASSQEETSGHEQYF TGCGCCAGCAGCCAAGAGGAGACTAGCGGGCACGAGCAGTACTTC
- TRBJ2-3 TRBV13 - CASSLVGSLLDTQYF TGTGCCAGCAGCTTAGTGGGGTCCCTGCTGGATACGCAGTATTTT
TRBD1 TRBJ1-4 TRBV19 - CASRRDRGLIEKLFF TGTGCCAGTAGACGGGACAGGGGACTTATTGAAAAACTGTTTTTT
- TRBJ1-1 TRBV6-6 - CATIGTPKMNTEAFF TGTGCCACAATAGGGACTCCAAAGATGAACACTGAAGCTTTCTTT
- TRBJ1-1 TRBV5-1 - CASREGGTEAFF TGCGCCAGCAGAGAGGGGGGTACTGAAGCTTTCTTT
- TRBJ1-2 TRBV7-9 - CASSLDRTSGNYGYTF TGTGCCAGCAGCTTAGACCGGACATCCGGTAACTATGGCTACACCTTC
- TRBJ1-1 TRBV5-4 - CASSLAGMGGTEAFF TGTGCCAGCAGCTTGGCTGGTATGGGGGGGACTGAAGCTTTCTTT
- TRBJ2-2 TRBV29-1 - CSVEWGGLTGELFF TGCAGCGTTGAGTGGGGGGGCCTCACCGGGGAGCTGTTTTTT
- TRBJ1-6 TRBV4-1 - CASSQDSMSSYNSPLHF TGCGCCAGCAGCCAAGACAGTATGAGCTCCTATAATTCACCCCTCCACTTT
- TRBJ2-1 TRBV7-3 - CASSFLEGSEQFF TGTGCCAGCAGCTTCCTAGAAGGGTCGGAGCAGTTCTTC
- TRBJ1-5 TRBV30 - CAWRGGAGGNQPQHF TGTGCCTGGAGAGGGGGTGCGGGGGGGAATCAGCCCCAGCATTTT
- TRBJ1-4 TRBV9 once CASSVGGSTNEKLFF TGTGCCAGCAGCGTAGGTGGGTCAACTAATGAAAAACTGTTTTTT
- TRBJ1-2 TRBV4-1 - CASSQERQVIYGYTF TGCGCCAGCAGCCAAGAGCGGCAGGTTATCTATGGCTACACCTTC
TRBD1 TRBJ2-7 TRBV5-4 - CASREDRYYEQYF TGTGCCAGCAGAGAGGACAGGTACTACGAGCAGTACTTC
- TRBJ2-3 TRBV30 - CAWSSQGTDTQYF TGTGCCTGGAGCTCTCAGGGGACAGATACGCAGTATTTT
- TRBJ1-6 TRBV6-5 - CASSYSIGGNSPLHF TGTGCCAGCAGTTACTCGATCGGGGGTAATTCACCCCTCCACTTT